What follows describes a single T cell receptor (beta chain). These data belong to a study of T cell responses to AZD1222 COVID-19 vaccine. The CDR3 is made up of 14 amino acids. The germline V and J ends were trimmed by 5 bases and 6 bases, with 16 bases remaining between them. CDR1 SNHLY and CDR2 FYNNEI come from the germline V gene. TCRdb's table, derived via immunoSEQ multiplex PCR, lists solely in-frame clones and lacks some. This table holds around 180,000 clones, 80% to 95% found once. Sample: peripheral blood, taken on day 0 of AZD1222 vaccination. The source of this sequence is an adult in good health. The chain has TRBV2 and TRBJ1-1; D is possibly TRBD1 (6 bases). The CDR3 DNA is TGTGCCAGCAGTCTACTAGGGGGGGCGGCTGAAGCTTTCTTT. Protein product: CASSLLGGAAEAFF.